Listed below are T cell receptor beta chains from one sample, sequenced in a study of blood T cell repertoires in COVID-19. TCRdb's copy holds only in-frame clones and misses some; the assay was immunoSEQ multiplex PCR. This sample yields under 130,000 clones, of which roughly 88% are seen a single time; roughly 3.5% belongs to the top ten. Source material: peripheral blood. These receptors all come from a human donor in a cohort sampled during active COVID-19. Each CDR3 is given with its conserved first and last residue. The D gene is left open where the match is weak. The listing skips clone size in some rows; elsewhere it reads once, few, many or a size class.

j_call	v_call	clone_size	d_call	cdr3_nt	cdr3_aa
TRBJ1-1	TRBV4-1	-	TRBD1	TGCGCCAGCAGCCAGGGCAGGGGGACGGTCACTGAAGCTTTCTTT	CASSQGRGTVTEAFF
TRBJ2-6	TRBV19	-	-	TGTGCCAGTAGTCCCCCGGGTAGGGGGGCCAACGTCCTGACTTTC	CASSPPGRGANVLTF
TRBJ1-3	TRBV5-1	-	TRBD1	TGCGCCAGCAGCTTGAGGGGACAGGGTACTGGAAACACCATATATTTT	CASSLRGQGTGNTIYF
TRBJ2-7	TRBV3-1/TRBV3-2	-	-	TGTGCCAGCAGTCCACGACGGGGATCAAGCGAGCAGTACTTC	CASSPRRGSSEQYF
TRBJ2-3	TRBV7-3	once	-	TGTGCCAGCAGCCCCACAGGTACCCCAGGCACAGATACGCAGTATTTT	CASSPTGTPGTDTQYF
TRBJ2-7	TRBV27	-	-	TGTGCCAGCAGTTTATTGGGGGGAGAGCAGTACTTC	CASSLLGGEQYF
TRBJ1-1	TRBV30	-	-	TGTGCCTGGACATGGGCGGGCCCGACTGAAGCTTTCTTT	CAWTWAGPTEAFF
TRBJ2-2	TRBV5-1	-	TRBD2	TGCGCCAGCAGCTTCGCTAGCGGGGACACCGGGGAGCTGTTTTTT	CASSFASGDTGELFF
TRBJ2-7	TRBV23-1	-	-	TGCGCCAGCAGTCCCCCTAGGGAGCCTTCCTACGAGCAGTACTTC	CASSPPREPSYEQYF
TRBJ2-2	TRBV7-2	-	TRBD1	TGTGCCAGCACCCATTACGGGACAGATAACACCGGGGAGCTGTTTTTT	CASTHYGTDNTGELFF
TRBJ2-7	TRBV27	-	-	TGTGCCAGCAGCCCGGTGGGGAGCTCCTACGAGCAGTACTTC	CASSPVGSSYEQYF
TRBJ2-7	TRBV28	-	-	TGTGCCAGCAGCACCTATACTAGTCCCTACGAGCAGTACTTC	CASSTYTSPYEQYF
TRBJ2-1	TRBV11-2	-	TRBD2	TGTGCCAGCAGCTTAGTGGGCGGGGGGCCCGTTAACTCCTACAATGAGCAGTTCTTC	CASSLVGGGPVNSYNEQFF
TRBJ1-5	TRBV7-2	-	-	TGTGCCAGCAGCTCCCGACAGTACAATCAGCCCCAGCATTTT	CASSSRQYNQPQHF
TRBJ1-2	TRBV13	-	TRBD1	TGTGCCAGCAGCACCCGGGACAGGGAGACCTATGGCTACACCTTC	CASSTRDRETYGYTF
TRBJ2-1	TRBV5-1	-	TRBD2	TGCGCCAGCAGCCAGCAGAGACTAGCGCTTTCGGGCTCCTACAATGAGCAGTTCTTC	CASSQQRLALSGSYNEQFF
TRBJ1-2	TRBV18	-	TRBD1	TGTGCCAGCTCAGAGACAGGGGAAATGAGGCCAAACTATGGCTACACCTTC	CASSETGEMRPNYGYTF
TRBJ2-7	TRBV5-1	-	-	TGCGCCAGCAGCGCCGTTCTCCTGGGAGACTACGAGCAGTACTTC	CASSAVLLGDYEQYF
TRBJ1-3	TRBV4-1	-	-	TGCGCCAGCAGCCAAAGGGTGATCAGGGACTCTGGAAACACCATATATTTT	CASSQRVIRDSGNTIYF
TRBJ2-7	TRBV6-5	-	TRBD1	TGTGCCAGCAGTCGGACAGGACAACCCTACGAGCAGTACTTC	CASSRTGQPYEQYF
TRBJ1-1	TRBV28	-	-	TGTGCCAGCATGGGCAACACTGAAGCTTTCTTT	CASMGNTEAFF
TRBJ1-1	TRBV29-1	-	-	TGCAGCGCACAACAGGTGTCCAGGGTTGAAGCTTTCTTT	CSAQQVSRVEAFF